The following is a T cell receptor beta chain sequence with its context. Time point of the sample: sample taken at primary tumor resection. Extraction of whole RNA from tumor, nontumor lung or frozen PBMC preceded unsorted sequencing. Trimming stripped 4 bases from V and 1 base from J, with 9 bases between. Germline CDR1 reads SQVTM; CDR2 reads ANQGSEA. CDR3 length: 13 amino acids. The sample is drawn from a study of spatial heterogeneity in lung cancer. A single record per CDR3 protein comes from TCRdb applying MiXCR to the 5' RACE reads. Of 15,000 or so distinct CDR3 sequences in the sample, approximately 11% were seen once.

The starting material was PBMCs, obtained at surgery. The V and J genes are TRBV29-1 and TRBJ2-3; D unresolved. The clonotype comes from a female donor with early-stage non-small cell lung cancer. The CDR3 sequence: CSVGFTRTDTQYF. Here the CDR3 DNA reads TGCAGCGTTGGGTTTACGCGCACAGATACGCAGTATTTT.